This entry features one T cell receptor (beta chain) sequence. The antigen is unknown. The data stem from a study of cytomegalovirus exposure and HLA in healthy donors. Findings of the study overall: A prior analysis recorded that most TCR beta V segments were productive about 87% or about 30% of the time.

V gave up 3 bases and J gave up 3 bases, with 12 bases separating them. Germline V lookup: CDR1 SGHVS, CDR2 FQNEAQ. The CDR3 loop spans 15 amino acids. This PCR relied on a set of 60 Vbeta primers and 13 Jbeta primers. Libraries were prepared by immunoSEQ multiplex PCR; TCRdb keeps only in-frame clonotypes and omits some of them. The table lists about 93,000 clones, around three quarters of them singletons, with around 6.7% in the top ten. The V call is TRBV7-8, the J call TRBJ1-5; no definite D call. Source material: PBMCs. The TCR sequence derives from a man aged 25 to 40 in good health and CMV-seronegative. This CDR3 reads CASSLRDGANQPQHF. CDR3 DNA sequence: TGTGCCAGCAGCTTGAGGGATGGCGCCAATCAGCCCCAGCATTTT.